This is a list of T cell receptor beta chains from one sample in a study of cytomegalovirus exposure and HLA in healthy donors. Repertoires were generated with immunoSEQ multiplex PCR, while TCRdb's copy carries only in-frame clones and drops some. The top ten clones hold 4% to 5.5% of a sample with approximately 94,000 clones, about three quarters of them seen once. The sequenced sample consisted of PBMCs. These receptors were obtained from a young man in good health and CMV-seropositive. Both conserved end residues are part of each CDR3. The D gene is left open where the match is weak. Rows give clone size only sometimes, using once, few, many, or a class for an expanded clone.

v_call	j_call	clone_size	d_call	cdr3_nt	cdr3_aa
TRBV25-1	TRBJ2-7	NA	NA	TGTGCCAGCAGCGGCGGGAAGACCTACGAGCAGTACTTC	CASSGGKTYEQYF
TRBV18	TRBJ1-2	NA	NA	TGTGCCAGCTCACCACCGTTTCGGGACTATGGCTACACCTTC	CASSPPFRDYGYTF
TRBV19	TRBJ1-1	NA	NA	TGTGCCAGTAGTAACCTCAAGCTGGGAGTGAACACTGAAGCTTTCTTT	CASSNLKLGVNTEAFF
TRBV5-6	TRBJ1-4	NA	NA	TGTGCCAGCAGCGTGGGGCTGAATGAAAAACTGTTTTTT	CASSVGLNEKLFF
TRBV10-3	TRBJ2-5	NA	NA	TGTGCCATCAGTGAGTCGAGAGGGGCGGGGGAGACCCAGTACTTC	CAISESRGAGETQYF
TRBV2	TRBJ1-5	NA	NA	TGTGCCAGCAATGCGGCAAGTCAGCCCCAGCATTTT	CASNAASQPQHF
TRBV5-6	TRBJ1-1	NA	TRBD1	TGTGCCAGCAGCCCATTGGGGAAGGGGGCGATGAACACTGAAGCTTTCTTT	CASSPLGKGAMNTEAFF
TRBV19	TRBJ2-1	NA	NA	TGTGCCAGTAGTGGGACTTTCGCCGACAATGAGCAGTTCTTC	CASSGTFADNEQFF
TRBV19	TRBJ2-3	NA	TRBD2	TGTGCCAGTAGTCTCCTAGCGGGGGGGGATACGCAGTATTTT	CASSLLAGGDTQYF
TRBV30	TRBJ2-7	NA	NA	TGTGCCTGGAGTCCCGGACAAGATACCTACGAGCAGTACTTC	CAWSPGQDTYEQYF
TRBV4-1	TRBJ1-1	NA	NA	TGCGCCAGCATCCCCTTAGCGACTAACACTGAAGCTTTCTTT	CASIPLATNTEAFF
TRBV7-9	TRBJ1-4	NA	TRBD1	TGTGCCAGCAGCTCCCCGGACAGGGGGGCCTATGAAAAACTGTTTTTT	CASSSPDRGAYEKLFF
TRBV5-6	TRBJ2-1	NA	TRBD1	TGTGCCAGCAGCTTATACAGGGGCTACAATGAGCAGTTCTTC	CASSLYRGYNEQFF
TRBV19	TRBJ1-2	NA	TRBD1	TGTGCCAGTAGTATAGGGGGGACAGCTTATGGCTACACCTTC	CASSIGGTAYGYTF
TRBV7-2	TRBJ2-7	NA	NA	TGTGCCAGCCGCGGACAGCCTTCTTCCTACGAGCAGTACTTC	CASRGQPSSYEQYF
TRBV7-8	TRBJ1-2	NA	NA	TGTGCCAGCAGCCTGCGCCTTGACTATGGCTACACCTTC	CASSLRLDYGYTF
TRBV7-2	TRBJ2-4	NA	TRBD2	TGTGCCAGCAGCTTATCAGGACTAGCGGGACAGGAAGCCAAAAACATTCAGTACTTC	CASSLSGLAGQEAKNIQYF
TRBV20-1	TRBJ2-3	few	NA	TGCAGTGCGTTCCTTAGTACGCAGTATTTT	CSAFLSTQYF
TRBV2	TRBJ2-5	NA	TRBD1	TGTGCCAGCCAGGCAGGGACAGCCCTCCAAGAGACCCAGTACTTC	CASQAGTALQETQYF
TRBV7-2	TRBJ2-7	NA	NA	TGTGCCAGCAGCTGGTTGACCTACGGGGAGCAGTACTTC	CASSWLTYGEQYF
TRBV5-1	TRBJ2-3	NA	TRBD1	TGCGCCAGCAGCGCCCGGGACAGAACCTTACTGAGTCGTACAGATACGCAGTATTTT	CASSARDRTLLSRTDTQYF
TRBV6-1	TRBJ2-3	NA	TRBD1	TGTGCCAGCAGTGAATTGGACAGGGGGCAAGATACGCAGTATTTT	CASSELDRGQDTQYF
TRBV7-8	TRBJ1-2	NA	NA	TGTGCCAGCAGCTTAGCGGCTGGCTACACCTTC	CASSLAAGYTF
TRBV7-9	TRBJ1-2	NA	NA	TGTGCCAGCAGCTTAAGCCCCCCTCTCTATGGCTACACCTTC	CASSLSPPLYGYTF
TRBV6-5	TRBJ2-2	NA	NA	TGTGCCAGCAAAATCGCGAACACCGGGGAGCTGTTTTTT	CASKIANTGELFF
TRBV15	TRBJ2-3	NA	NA	TGTGCCACCAGCAGAGCCTCCAGGGGAAGGGATACGCAGTATTTT	CATSRASRGRDTQYF
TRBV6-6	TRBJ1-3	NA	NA	TGTGCCACCATGTGGGGGGAAAACACCATATATTTT	CATMWGENTIYF
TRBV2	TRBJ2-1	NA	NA	TGTGCCAGCCCCCGGGCAGGGGATCCCGATGAGCAGTTCTTC	CASPRAGDPDEQFF
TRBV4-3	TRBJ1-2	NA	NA	TGCGCCAGCAGCCAAGAGGAGACGGCTAACTATGGCTACACCTTC	CASSQEETANYGYTF
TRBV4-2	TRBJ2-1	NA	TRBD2	TGTGCCAGCAGCCACGCTACTAGCGTTTCCTACAATGAGCAGTTCTTC	CASSHATSVSYNEQFF
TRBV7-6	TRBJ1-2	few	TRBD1	TGTGCCAGCAGCGAACAGGGGGCGCGAGGCTACACCTTC	CASSEQGARGYTF
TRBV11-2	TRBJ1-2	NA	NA	TGTGCCAGCAGCTTACCAGGCAACTATGGCTACACCTTC	CASSLPGNYGYTF
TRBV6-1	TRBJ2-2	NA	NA	TGTGCCAGCAGTGTTTGGCAGAACACCGGGGAGCTGTTTTTT	CASSVWQNTGELFF
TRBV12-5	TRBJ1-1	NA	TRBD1	TGTGCTAGTGGTCTACAGGGGGAGGCTTTCTTT	CASGLQGEAFF
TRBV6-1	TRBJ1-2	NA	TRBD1	TGTGCCAGCAGTCCCTCAGGGGGAGCTAACTATGGCTACACCTTC	CASSPSGGANYGYTF
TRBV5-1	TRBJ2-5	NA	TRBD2	TGCGCCAGCAGCCCGCGACTAGCGGGGGAGTCAGAGACCCAGTACTTC	CASSPRLAGESETQYF
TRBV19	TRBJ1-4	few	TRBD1	TGTGCCACAAAGGGGGCCAATGAAAAACTGTTTTTT	CATKGANEKLFF
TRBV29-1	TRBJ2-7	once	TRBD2	TGCAGCGTTGAGGGGCGGAGGACTAGCGGGAACATCGAGCAGTACTTC	CSVEGRRTSGNIEQYF
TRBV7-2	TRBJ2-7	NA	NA	TGTGCCAGCAGCGAGAATCCTGGCAGCGGCTACGAGCAGTACTTC	CASSENPGSGYEQYF
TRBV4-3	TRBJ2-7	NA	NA	TGCGCCAGCAGCCAAGAAGGCGGCTCCTACGAGCAGTACTTC	CASSQEGGSYEQYF
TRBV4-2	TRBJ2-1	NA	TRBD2	TGTGCCAGCAGCCAAGAGGGACTAGGTGCGAATGAGCAGTTCTTC	CASSQEGLGANEQFF
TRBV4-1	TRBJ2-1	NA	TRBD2	TGCGCCAGCAGCCAGGGGAGGGCAAGCTTCTACAATGAGCAGTTCTTC	CASSQGRASFYNEQFF
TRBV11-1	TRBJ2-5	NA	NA	TGTGCCAGCAGCACCCGACTAGTGGAGACCCAGTACTTC	CASSTRLVETQYF
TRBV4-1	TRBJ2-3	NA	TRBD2	TGCGCCAGCAGCCAAGATGCAGTAGCGGGAGGTGGCACAGATACGCAGTATTTT	CASSQDAVAGGGTDTQYF
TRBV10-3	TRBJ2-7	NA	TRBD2	TGTGCCATCAGTGAGTTTAGCGGGAGATCCTCCTACGAGCAGTACTTC	CAISEFSGRSSYEQYF
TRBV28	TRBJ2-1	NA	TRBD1	TGTGCCAGCAGTTTTCGGGCAGGGGGCCGCGATGAGCAGTTCTTC	CASSFRAGGRDEQFF
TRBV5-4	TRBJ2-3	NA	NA	TGTGCCAGCAACCTTAGGGGGACAGATACGCAGTATTTT	CASNLRGTDTQYF
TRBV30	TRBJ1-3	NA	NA	TGTGCCTGGAGTTTGGGCCGCTCTGGAAACACCATATATTTT	CAWSLGRSGNTIYF
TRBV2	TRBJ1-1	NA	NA	TGTGCCAGCAGTGGGGCTCGGGGCGGGGACACTGAAGCTTTCTTT	CASSGARGGDTEAFF
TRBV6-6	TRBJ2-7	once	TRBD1	TGTGCCAGCAGTTATAGGACAGGGTCTCCCTACGAGCAGTACTTC	CASSYRTGSPYEQYF
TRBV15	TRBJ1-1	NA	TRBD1	TGTGCCACCAGCCCAAGGGGACAGGGCTCCACTGAAGCTTTCTTT	CATSPRGQGSTEAFF
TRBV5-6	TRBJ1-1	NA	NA	TGTGCCAGCAGCTTGGGGGCGGGGAACACTGAAGCTTTCTTT	CASSLGAGNTEAFF
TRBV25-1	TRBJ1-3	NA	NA	TGTGCCAGCACCCCCCCCGGTACTGGAAACACCATATATTTT	CASTPPGTGNTIYF
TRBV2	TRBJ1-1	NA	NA	TGTGCCAGCAGAGACGAGGACAGTGAAGCTTTCTTT	CASRDEDSEAFF
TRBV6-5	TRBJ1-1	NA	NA	TGTGCCAGCAGTTACGAGTCTCGGACTGAAGCTTTCTTT	CASSYESRTEAFF